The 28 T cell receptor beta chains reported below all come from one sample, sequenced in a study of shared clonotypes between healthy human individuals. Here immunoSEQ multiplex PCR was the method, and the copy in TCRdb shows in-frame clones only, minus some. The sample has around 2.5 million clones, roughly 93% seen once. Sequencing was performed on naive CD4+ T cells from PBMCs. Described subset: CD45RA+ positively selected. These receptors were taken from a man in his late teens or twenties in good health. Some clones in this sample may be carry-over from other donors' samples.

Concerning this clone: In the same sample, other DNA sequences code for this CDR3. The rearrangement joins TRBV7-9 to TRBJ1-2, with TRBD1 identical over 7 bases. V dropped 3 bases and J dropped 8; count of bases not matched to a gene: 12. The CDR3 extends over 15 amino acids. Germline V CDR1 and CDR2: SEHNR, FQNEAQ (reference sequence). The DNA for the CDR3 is TGTGCCAGCAGCTTTTTCGAGTACAGGGGTGACGGCTACACCTTC. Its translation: CASSFFEYRGDGYTF. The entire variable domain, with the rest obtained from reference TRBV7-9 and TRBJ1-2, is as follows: DTGVSQNPRHKITKRGQNVTFRCDPISEHNRLYWYRQTLGQGPEFLTYFQNEAQLEKSRLLSDRFSAERPKGSFSTLEIQRTEQGDSAMYLCASSFFEYRGDGYTFGSGTRLTVV.

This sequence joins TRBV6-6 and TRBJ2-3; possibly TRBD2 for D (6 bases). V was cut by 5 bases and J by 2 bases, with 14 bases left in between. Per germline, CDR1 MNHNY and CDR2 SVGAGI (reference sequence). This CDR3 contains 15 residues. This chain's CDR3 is CASSVGTRDTDTQYF. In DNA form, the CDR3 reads TGTGCCAGCAGTGTCGGGACTCGGGACACAGATACGCAGTATTTT.

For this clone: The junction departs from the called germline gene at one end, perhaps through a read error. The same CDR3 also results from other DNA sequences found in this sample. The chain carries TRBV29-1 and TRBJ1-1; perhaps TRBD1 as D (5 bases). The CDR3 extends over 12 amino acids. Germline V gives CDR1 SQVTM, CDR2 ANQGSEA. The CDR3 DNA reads TGCAGCGCTTATAGTCTAGGGGCCGAAGCCTTCTTT. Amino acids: CSAYSLGAEAFF. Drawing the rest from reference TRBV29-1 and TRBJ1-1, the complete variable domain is SAVISQKPSRDICQRGTSLTIQCQVDSQVTMMFWYRQQPGQSLTLIATANQGSEATYESGFVIDKFPISRPNLTFSTLTVSNMSPEDSSIYLCSAYSLGAEAFFGQGTRLTVV.

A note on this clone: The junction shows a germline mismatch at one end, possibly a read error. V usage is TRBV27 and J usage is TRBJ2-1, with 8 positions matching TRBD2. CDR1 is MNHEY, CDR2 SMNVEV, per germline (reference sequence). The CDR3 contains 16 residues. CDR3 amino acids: CTSSSLAGSSYNEQFF. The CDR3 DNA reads TGTACCAGCAGTTCCCTAGCGGGTAGCTCCTACAATGAGCAGTTCTTC.

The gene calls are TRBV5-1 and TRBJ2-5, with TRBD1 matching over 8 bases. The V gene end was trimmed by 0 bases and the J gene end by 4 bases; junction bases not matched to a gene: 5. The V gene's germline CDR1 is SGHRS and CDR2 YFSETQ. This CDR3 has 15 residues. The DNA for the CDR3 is TGCGCCAGCAGCTTGGGGACAGGGTTTGGAGAGACCCAGTACTTC. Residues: CASSLGTGFGETQYF. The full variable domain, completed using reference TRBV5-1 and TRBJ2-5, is KAGVTQTPRYLIKTRGQQVTLSCSPISGHRSVSWYQQTPGQGLQFLFEYFSETQRNKGNFPGRFSGRQFSNSRSEMNVSTLELGDSALYLCASSLGTGFGETQYFGPGTRLLVL.

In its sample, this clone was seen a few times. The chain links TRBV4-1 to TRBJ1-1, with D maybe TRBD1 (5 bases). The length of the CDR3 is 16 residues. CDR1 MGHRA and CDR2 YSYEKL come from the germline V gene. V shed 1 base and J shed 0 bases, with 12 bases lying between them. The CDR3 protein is CASSQALQELNTEAFF. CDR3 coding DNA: TGCGCCAGCAGCCAAGCCTTACAGGAACTGAACACTGAAGCTTTCTTT.

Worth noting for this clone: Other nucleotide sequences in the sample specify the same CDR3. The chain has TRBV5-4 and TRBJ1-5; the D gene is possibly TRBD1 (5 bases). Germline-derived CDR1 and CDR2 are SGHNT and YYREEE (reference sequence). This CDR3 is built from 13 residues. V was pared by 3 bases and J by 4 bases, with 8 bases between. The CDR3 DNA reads TGTGCCAGCAGCTCGGGGGGAAATCAGCCCCAGCATTTT. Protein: CASSSGGNQPQHF. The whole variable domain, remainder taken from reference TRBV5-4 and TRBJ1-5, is ETGVTQSPTHLIKTRGQQVTLRCSSQSGHNTVSWYQQALGQGPQFIFQYYREEENGRGNFPPRFSGLQFPNYSSELNVNALELDDSALYLCASSSGGNQPQHFGDGTRLSIL.

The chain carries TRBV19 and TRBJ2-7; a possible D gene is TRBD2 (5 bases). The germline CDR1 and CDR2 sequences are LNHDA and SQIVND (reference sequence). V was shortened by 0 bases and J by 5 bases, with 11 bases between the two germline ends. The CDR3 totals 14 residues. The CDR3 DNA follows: TGTGCCAGTAGTATAGATCTACGGGGAAACGAGCAGTACTTC. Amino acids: CASSIDLRGNEQYF.

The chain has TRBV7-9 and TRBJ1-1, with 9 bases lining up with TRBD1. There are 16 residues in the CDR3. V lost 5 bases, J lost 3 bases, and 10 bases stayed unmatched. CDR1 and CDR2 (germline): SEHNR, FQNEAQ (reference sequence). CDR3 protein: CASSQEQGALDTEAFF. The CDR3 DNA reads TGTGCCAGCAGCCAAGAACAGGGGGCGCTGGACACTGAAGCTTTCTTT.

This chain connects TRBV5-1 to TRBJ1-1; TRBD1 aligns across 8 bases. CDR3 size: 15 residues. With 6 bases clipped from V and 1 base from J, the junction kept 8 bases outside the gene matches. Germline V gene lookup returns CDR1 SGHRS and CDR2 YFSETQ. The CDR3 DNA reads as TGCGCCAGCACCGCAACCGGGACAGGGAACACTGAAGCTTTCTTT. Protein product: CASTATGTGNTEAFF.

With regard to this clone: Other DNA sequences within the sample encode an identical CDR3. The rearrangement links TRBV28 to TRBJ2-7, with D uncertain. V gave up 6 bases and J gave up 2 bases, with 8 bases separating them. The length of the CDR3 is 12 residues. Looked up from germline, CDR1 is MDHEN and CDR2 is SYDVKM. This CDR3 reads CASRLGAYEQYF. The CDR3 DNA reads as TGTGCCAGCAGATTAGGCGCCTACGAGCAGTACTTC.

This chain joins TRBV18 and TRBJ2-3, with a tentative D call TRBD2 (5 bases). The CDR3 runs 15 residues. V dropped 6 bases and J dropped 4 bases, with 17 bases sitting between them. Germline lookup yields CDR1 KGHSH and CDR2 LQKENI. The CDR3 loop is CASSPRSLEADTQYF. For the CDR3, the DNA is TGTGCCAGCTCTCCCAGAAGTTTGGAGGCAGATACGCAGTATTTT.

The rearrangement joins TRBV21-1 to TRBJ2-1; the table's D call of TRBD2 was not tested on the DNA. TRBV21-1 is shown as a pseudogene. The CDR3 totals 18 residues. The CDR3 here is CASSKVAPSGRPYNEQFF. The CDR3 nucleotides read TGTGCCAGCAGCAAAGTAGCGCCTAGCGGGAGGCCCTACAATGAGCAGTTCTTC.

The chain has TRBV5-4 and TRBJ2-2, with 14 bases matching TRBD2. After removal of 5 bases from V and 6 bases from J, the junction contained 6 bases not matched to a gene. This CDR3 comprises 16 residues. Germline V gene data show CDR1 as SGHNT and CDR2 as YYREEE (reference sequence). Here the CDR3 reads CASRSGTSGSSGELFF. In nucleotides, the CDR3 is TGTGCCAGCAGGAGCGGGACTAGCGGGAGCTCCGGGGAGCTGTTTTTT.

The CDR3, as DNA: TGTGCCAGCAGCTCCTGGGACGGAATGAACACTGAAGCTTTCTTT. Translating gives CASSSWDGMNTEAFF. The chain is built from TRBV5-5 and TRBJ1-1, with D possibly matching TRBD1 (5 bases). Between the trimmed V and J ends, which lost 3 bases and 0 bases, there was a span of 12 bases. Germline CDR1 is SGHKS and CDR2 is YYEKEE (reference sequence). This CDR3 contains 15 residues.

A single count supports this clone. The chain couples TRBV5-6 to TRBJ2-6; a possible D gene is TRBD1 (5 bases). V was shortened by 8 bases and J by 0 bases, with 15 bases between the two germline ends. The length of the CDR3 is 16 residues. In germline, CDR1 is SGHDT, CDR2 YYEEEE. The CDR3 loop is CASSRWGLSGANVLTF. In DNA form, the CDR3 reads TGTGCCAGTAGTCGTTGGGGCCTCTCTGGGGCCAACGTCCTGACTTTC.

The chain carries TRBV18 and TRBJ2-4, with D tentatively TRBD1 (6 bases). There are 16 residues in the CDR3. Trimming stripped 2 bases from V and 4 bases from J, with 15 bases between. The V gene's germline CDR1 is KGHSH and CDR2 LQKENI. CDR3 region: CASSPIQGMTKNIQYF. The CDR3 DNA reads TGTGCCAGCTCACCAATACAGGGCATGACGAAAAACATTCAGTACTTC. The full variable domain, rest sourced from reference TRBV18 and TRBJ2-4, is NAGVMQNPRHLVRRRGQEARLRCSPMKGHSHVYWYRQLPEEGLKFMVYLQKENIIDESGMPKERFSAEFPKEGPSILRIQQVVRGDSAAYFCASSPIQGMTKNIQYFGAGTRLSVL.

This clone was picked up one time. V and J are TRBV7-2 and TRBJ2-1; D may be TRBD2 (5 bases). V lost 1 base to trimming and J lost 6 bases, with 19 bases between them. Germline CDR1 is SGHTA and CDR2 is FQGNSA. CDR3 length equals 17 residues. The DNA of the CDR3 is TGTGCCAGCAGCTTAGTCTCGGGGAGCCATCTTTTCAATGAGCAGTTCTTC. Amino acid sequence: CASSLVSGSHLFNEQFF.

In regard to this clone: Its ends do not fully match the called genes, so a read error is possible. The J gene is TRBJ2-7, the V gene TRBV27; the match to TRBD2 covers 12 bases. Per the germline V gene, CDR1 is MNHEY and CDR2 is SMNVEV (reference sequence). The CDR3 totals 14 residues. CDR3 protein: CGSARTSGNYEQYF. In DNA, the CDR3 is TGTGGCAGCGCACGGACTAGCGGGAACTACGAGCAGTACTTC.

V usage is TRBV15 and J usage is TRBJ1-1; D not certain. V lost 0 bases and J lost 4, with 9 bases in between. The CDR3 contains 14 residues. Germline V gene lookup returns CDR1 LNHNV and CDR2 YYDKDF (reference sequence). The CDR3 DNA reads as TGTGCCACCAGCAGAGATGGCCAAGGCACTGAAGCTTTCTTT. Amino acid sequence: CATSRDGQGTEAFF. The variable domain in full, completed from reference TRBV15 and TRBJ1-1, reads DAMVIQNPRYQVTQFGKPVTLSCSQTLNHNVMYWYQQKSSQAPKLLFHYYDKDFNNEADTPDNFQSRRPNTSFCFLDIRSPGLGDTAMYLCATSRDGQGTEAFFGQGTRLTVV.

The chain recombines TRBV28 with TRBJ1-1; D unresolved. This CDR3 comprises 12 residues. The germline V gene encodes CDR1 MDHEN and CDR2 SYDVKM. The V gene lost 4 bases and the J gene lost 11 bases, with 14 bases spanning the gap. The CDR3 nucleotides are TGTGCCAGCAGTTCCCGCGACGCGAAGGCTTTCTTT. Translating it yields CASSSRDAKAFF.

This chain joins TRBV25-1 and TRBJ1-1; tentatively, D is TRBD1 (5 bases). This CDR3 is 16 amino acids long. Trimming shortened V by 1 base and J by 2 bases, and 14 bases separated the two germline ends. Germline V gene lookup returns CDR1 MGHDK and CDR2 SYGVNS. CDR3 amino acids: CASSELKGTANTEAFF. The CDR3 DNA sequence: TGTGCCAGCAGTGAATTAAAGGGGACGGCCAACACTGAAGCTTTCTTT.

The CDR3 is CASSGTQGGTGNGYTF. The CDR3 coding sequence is TGTGCCAGCAGTGGGACCCAAGGAGGGACAGGGAATGGCTACACCTTC. The rearrangement links TRBV6-1 to TRBJ1-2, with 9 bases aligning to TRBD1. The V and J ends lost 4 bases and 6 bases, in that order; junction bases with no gene match: 12. CDR1 and CDR2 from the germline V gene are MNHNS and SASEGT. The CDR3 length is 16 residues.

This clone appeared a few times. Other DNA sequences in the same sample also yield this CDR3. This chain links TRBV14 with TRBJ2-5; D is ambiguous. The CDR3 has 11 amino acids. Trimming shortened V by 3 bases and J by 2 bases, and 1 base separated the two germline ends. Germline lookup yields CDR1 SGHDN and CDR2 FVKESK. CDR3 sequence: CASSQQETQYF. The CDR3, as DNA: TGTGCCAGCAGCCAGCAAGAGACCCAGTACTTC.

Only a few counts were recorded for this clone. In nucleotides, the CDR3 is TGTGCCAGCAGCGTAGATCATGGTGTTCAGCCCCAGCATTTT. Translating it yields CASSVDHGVQPQHF. This chain links TRBV9 with TRBJ1-5; the D is unclear. The CDR3 totals 14 residues. The V end was cut by 0 bases, the J end by 6 bases, with 10 bases between. Germline loops: CDR1 SGDLS, CDR2 YYNGEE.

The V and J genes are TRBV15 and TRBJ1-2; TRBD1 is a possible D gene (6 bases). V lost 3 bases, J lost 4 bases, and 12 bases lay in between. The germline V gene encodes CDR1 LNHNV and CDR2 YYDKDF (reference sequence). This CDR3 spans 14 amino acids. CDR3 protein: CATSREDRTYGYTF. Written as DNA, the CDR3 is TGTGCCACCAGCAGGGAAGACAGGACCTATGGCTACACCTTC. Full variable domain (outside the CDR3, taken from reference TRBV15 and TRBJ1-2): DAMVIQNPRYQVTQFGKPVTLSCSQTLNHNVMYWYQQKSSQAPKLLFHYYDKDFNNEADTPDNFQSRRPNTSFCFLDIRSPGLGDTAMYLCATSREDRTYGYTFGSGTRLTVV.

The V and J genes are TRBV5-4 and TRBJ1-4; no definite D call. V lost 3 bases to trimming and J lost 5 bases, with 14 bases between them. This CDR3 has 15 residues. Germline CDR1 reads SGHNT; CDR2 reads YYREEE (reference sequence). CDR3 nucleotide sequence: TGTGCCAGCAGCTCGAGCGGGTCCCAGAATGAAAAACTGTTTTTT. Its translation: CASSSSGSQNEKLFF. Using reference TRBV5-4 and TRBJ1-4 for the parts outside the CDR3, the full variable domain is ETGVTQSPTHLIKTRGQQVTLRCSSQSGHNTVSWYQQALGQGPQFIFQYYREEENGRGNFPPRFSGLQFPNYSSELNVNALELDDSALYLCASSSSGSQNEKLFFGSGTQLSVL.

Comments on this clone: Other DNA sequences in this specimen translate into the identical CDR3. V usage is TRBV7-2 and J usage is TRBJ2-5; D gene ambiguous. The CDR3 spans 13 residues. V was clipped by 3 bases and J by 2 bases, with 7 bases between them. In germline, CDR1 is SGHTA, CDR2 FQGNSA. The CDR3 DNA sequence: TGTGCCAGCAGCTTCCGGGCTCAAGAGACCCAGTACTTC. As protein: CASSFRAQETQYF.